Listed below are T cell receptor beta chains from one sample, sequenced in a study of OX40 agonist ivuxolimab in advanced cancers. This table comes from immunoSEQ multiplex PCR, and its TCRdb copy is limited to in-frame clones, with some not included. In the table there are about 28,000 clones, roughly 79% of which are singletons. This sample comprised CD4+ or CD8+ T cells sorted from blood, obtained in a trial of the OX40 agonist ivuxolimab. These receptors originate from an adult with an advanced solid tumor such as melanoma, head and neck, liver or kidney cancer. Both conserved end residues are part of each CDR3. A D gene is named only where the DNA matches it firmly. Size is omitted from some rows. Given values are once, few, many or a class for expanded clones.

D gene,clone size,V gene,J gene,CDR3 DNA,CDR3 protein
-,-,TRBV13,TRBJ1-2,TGTGCCAGCAGCTTACTGCGGGGGACGGAGGGCTACACCTTC,CASSLLRGTEGYTF
TRBD2,-,TRBV29-1,TRBJ2-3,TGCAGCGTTGATAATCCCGGGACTAGACACACAGATACGCAGTATTTT,CSVDNPGTRHTDTQYF
-,-,TRBV9,TRBJ2-3,TGTGCCAGCAGCGCTGGGGGGGGCCCAGATACGCAGTATTTT,CASSAGGGPDTQYF
TRBD2,-,TRBV5-4,TRBJ2-3,TGTGCCAGCAGGGAATCCCTAGCGGGGGGGCTATTGGAAGATACGCAGTATTTT,CASRESLAGGLLEDTQYF
-,-,TRBV20-1,TRBJ2-3,TGCAGTTGGACAGTTTTTGATACGCAGTATTTT,CSWTVFDTQYF
-,few,TRBV6-1,TRBJ1-4,TGTGCCAGCATTGGCGAGAGGGCAACTAATGAAAAACTGTTTTTT,CASIGERATNEKLFF
TRBD1,-,TRBV19,TRBJ2-3,TGTGCCAGTTCGCTGACAGGGACGAGCACAGATACGCAGTATTTT,CASSLTGTSTDTQYF
-,-,TRBV5-6,TRBJ1-1,TGTGCCAGCAGCTTGGTTCGGCAGTTTTACACTGAAGCTTTCTTT,CASSLVRQFYTEAFF
TRBD1,-,TRBV5-6,TRBJ2-1,TGTGCCAGCAGCCAGGGGCGACAGGGGGGATTTTACAATGAGCAGTTCTTC,CASSQGRQGGFYNEQFF
-,medium-sized,TRBV30,TRBJ2-2,TGTGCCTGGAGTGTAAGACAGGCCGGGGAGCTGTTTTTT,CAWSVRQAGELFF
TRBD2,-,TRBV7-6,TRBJ2-1,TGTGCCAGCAGCCCTTCGAGCGGGGGGGTGTACAATGAGCAGTTCTTC,CASSPSSGGVYNEQFF
-,-,TRBV11-2,TRBJ1-2,TGTGCCAGCAGCTCCTACGGGACGGGCCTCGGTGGCTACACCTTC,CASSSYGTGLGGYTF
-,-,TRBV27,TRBJ2-3,TGTGCCAGCAGTCAGGGACAAGATACGCAGTATTTT,CASSQGQDTQYF
TRBD1,-,TRBV6-5,TRBJ1-1,TGTGCCAGCAGCCAGGGACAGGGCCATACTGAAGCTTTCTTT,CASSQGQGHTEAFF
-,-,TRBV6-1,TRBJ2-3,TGTGCCAGCAGTAATATCGGAATCACAGATACGCAGTATTTT,CASSNIGITDTQYF
TRBD2,-,TRBV6-6,TRBJ2-3,TGTGCCAGCAGTTGGGCGGCGGGGGGGATGGGAGATACGCAGTATTTT,CASSWAAGGMGDTQYF
-,-,TRBV5-8,TRBJ1-5,TGTGCCAGCAGCTTAGTCCAGCCCCAGCATTTT,CASSLVQPQHF
TRBD1,once,TRBV6-5,TRBJ2-7,TGTGCCAGCAGTGGGACAGGGACCTACGAGCAGTACTTC,CASSGTGTYEQYF
-,once,TRBV6-5,TRBJ2-2,TGTGCCAGCAGTTTATCGACGGGAAACACCGGGGAGCTGTTTTTT,CASSLSTGNTGELFF
-,-,TRBV15,TRBJ1-1,TGTGCCACCAGCAGAGATTCGGGTCTCCCTCGTGAAAACACTGAAGCTTTCTTT,CATSRDSGLPRENTEAFF
-,once,TRBV19,TRBJ1-5,TGTGCCAGTAGTGTGAAAAGTGGGACACTTAGCAATCAGCCCCAGCATTTT,CASSVKSGTLSNQPQHF
-,-,TRBV4-3,TRBJ1-1,TGCGCCAGCAGCCATCTGACAGGGAACACTGAAGCTTTCTTT,CASSHLTGNTEAFF